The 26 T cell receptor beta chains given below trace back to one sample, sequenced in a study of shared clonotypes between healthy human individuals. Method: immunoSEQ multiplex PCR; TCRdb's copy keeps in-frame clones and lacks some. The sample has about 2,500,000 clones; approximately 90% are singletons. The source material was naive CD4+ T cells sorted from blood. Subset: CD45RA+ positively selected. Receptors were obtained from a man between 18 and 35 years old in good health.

The CDR3 sequence: CAWSPDAGGRGGYTF. Here the CDR3 DNA reads TGTGCCTGGAGTCCCGATGCAGGGGGGAGAGGTGGCTACACCTTC. The chain couples TRBV30 to TRBJ1-2; 7 nucleotides align to TRBD1. Trimming at V came to 2 bases and at J to 7 bases, leaving 13 bases not matched to a gene. CDR1 is GTSNPN and CDR2 is SVGIG in the germline V gene (reference sequence). The CDR3 covers 15 residues.

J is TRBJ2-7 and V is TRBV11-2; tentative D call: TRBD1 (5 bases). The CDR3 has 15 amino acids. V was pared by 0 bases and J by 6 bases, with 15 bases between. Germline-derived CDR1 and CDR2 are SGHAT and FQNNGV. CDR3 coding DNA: TGTGCCAGCAGCTTAGATCCGGCAGGGTCGTCCGAGCAGTACTTC. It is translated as CASSLDPAGSSEQYF.

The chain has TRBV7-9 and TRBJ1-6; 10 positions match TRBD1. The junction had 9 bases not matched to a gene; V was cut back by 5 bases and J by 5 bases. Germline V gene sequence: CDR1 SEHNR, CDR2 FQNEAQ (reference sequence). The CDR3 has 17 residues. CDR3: CASSEGDRGFNNSPLHF. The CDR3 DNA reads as TGTGCCAGCAGCGAAGGGGACAGGGGTTTCAATAATTCACCCCTCCACTTT.

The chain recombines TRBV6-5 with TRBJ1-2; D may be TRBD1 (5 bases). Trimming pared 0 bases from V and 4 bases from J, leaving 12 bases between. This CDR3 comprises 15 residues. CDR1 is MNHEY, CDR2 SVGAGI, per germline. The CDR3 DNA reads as TGTGCCAGCAGTTACTCGTGGCAGGGAGGCTATGGCTACACCTTC. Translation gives CASSYSWQGGYGYTF.

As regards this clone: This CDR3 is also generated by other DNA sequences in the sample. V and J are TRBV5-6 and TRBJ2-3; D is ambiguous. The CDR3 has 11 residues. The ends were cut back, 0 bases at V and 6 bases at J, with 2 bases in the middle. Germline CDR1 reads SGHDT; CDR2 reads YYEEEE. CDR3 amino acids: CASSLVDTQYF. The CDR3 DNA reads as TGTGCCAGCAGCTTGGTGGATACGCAGTATTTT. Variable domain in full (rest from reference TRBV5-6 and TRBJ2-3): DAGVTQSPTHLIKTRGQQVTLRCSPKSGHDTVSWYQQALGQGPQFIFQYYEEEERQRGNFPDRFSGHQFPNYSSELNVNALLLGDSALYLCASSLVDTQYFGPGTRLTVL.

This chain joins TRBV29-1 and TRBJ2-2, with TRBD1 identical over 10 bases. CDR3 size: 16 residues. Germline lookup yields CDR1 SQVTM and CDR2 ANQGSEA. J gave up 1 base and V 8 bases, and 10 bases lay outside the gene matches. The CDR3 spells CSYRNRDRGNTGELFF. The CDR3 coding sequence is TGCAGCTACCGGAACCGGGACAGGGGGAACACCGGGGAGCTGTTTTTT.

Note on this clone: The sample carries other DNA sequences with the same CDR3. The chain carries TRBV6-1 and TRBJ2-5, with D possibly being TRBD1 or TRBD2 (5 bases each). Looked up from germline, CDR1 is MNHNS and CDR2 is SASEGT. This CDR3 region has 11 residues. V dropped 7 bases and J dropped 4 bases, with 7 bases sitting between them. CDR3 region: CASTGRETQYF. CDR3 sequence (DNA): TGTGCCAGCACAGGGAGAGAGACCCAGTACTTC.

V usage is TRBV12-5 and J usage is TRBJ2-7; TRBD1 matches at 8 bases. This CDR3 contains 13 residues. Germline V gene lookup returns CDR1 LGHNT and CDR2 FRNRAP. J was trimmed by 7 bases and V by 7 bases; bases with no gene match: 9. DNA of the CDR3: TGTGCTAGTGCCCAGGACAGGGTTGGGGAGCAGTACTTC. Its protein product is CASAQDRVGEQYF.

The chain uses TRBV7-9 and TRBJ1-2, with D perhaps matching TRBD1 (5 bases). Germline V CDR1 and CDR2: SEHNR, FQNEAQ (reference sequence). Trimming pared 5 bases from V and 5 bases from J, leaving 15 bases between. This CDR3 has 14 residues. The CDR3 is CASSPGGSAYGYTF. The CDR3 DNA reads TGTGCCAGCAGCCCCGGGGGGTCGGCTTATGGCTACACCTTC.

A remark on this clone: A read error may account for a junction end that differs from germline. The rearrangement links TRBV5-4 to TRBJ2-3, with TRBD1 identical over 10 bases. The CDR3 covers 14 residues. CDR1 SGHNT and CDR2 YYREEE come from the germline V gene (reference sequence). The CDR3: CASSLGQGSHTQYF. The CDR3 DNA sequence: TGTGCCAGCAGTTTGGGACAGGGGTCGCATACGCAGTATTTT.

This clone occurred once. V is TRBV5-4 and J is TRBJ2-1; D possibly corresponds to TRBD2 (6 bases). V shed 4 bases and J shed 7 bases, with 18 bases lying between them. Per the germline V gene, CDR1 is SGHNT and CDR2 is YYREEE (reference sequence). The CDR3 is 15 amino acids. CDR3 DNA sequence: TGTGCCAGCAGCCCCAGGGCTAGCGAGTCGAATGAGCAGTTCTTC. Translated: CASSPRASESNEQFF.

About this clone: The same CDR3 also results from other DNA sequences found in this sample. The chain's CDR3 is CAISESTGWYEQYF. CDR3 in DNA: TGTGCCATCAGTGAATCCACAGGGTGGTACGAGCAGTACTTC. This chain connects TRBV10-3 to TRBJ2-7, with D possibly TRBD1 on 6 matching bases. The V gene's germline CDR1 is ENHRY and CDR2 SYGVKD. V shed 3 bases and J shed 4 bases, with 13 bases lying between them. This CDR3 contains 14 residues.

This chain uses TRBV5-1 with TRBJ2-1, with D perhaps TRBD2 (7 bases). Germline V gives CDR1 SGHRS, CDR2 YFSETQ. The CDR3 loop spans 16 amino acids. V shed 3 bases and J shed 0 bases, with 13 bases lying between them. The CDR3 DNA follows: TGCGCCAGCAGCTCCAGGGGCGGGAGCTCCTACAATGAGCAGTTCTTC. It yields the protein CASSSRGGSSYNEQFF.

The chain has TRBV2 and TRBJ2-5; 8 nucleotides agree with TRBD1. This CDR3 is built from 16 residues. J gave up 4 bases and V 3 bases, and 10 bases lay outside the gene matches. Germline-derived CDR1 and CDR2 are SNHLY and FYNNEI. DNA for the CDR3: TGTGCCAGCAGTGATGGGACAGGTTTGAGCGGAGAGACCCAGTACTTC. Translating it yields CASSDGTGLSGETQYF.

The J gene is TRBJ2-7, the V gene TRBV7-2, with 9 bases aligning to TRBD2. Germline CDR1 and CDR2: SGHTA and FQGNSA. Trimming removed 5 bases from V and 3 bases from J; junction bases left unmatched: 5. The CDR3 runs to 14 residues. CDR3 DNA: TGTGCCAGCAGCCCCTCAGCGGGAGGCTACGAGCAGTACTTC. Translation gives CASSPSAGGYEQYF.

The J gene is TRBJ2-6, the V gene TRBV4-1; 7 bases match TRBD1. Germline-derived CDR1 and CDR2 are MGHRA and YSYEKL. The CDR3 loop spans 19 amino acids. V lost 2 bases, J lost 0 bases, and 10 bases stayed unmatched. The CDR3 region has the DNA TGCGCCAGCAGCCAACATCGGGACAGACCTCCCTCTGGGGCCAACGTCCTGACTTTC. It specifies CASSQHRDRPPSGANVLTF.

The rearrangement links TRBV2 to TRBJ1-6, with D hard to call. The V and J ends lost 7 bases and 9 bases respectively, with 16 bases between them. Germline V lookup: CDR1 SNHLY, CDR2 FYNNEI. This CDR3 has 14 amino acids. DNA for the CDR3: TGTGCCAGCAAACGCGGACTCCCGGGTTCACCCCTCCACTTT. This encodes CASKRGLPGSPLHF.

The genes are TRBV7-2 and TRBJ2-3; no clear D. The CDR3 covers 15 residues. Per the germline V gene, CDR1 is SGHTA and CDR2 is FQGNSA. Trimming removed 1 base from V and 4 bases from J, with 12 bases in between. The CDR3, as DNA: TGTGCCAGCAGCTTAGAGTCTGGAGCCGCAGATACGCAGTATTTT. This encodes CASSLESGAADTQYF.

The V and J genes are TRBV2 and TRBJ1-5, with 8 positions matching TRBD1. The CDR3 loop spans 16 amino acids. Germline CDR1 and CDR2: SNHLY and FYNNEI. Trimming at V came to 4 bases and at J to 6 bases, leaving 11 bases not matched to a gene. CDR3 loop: CASSVDQDRDSQPQHF. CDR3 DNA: TGTGCCAGCAGTGTTGACCAGGACAGGGATAGTCAGCCCCAGCATTTT.

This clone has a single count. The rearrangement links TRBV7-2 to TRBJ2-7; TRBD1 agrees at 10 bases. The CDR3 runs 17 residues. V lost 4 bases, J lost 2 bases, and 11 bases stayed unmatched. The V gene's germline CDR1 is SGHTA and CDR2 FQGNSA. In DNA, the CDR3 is TGTGCCAGCAGCTCCGGGACAGGGGTCAGAAGCACCTACGAGCAGTACTTC. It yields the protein CASSSGTGVRSTYEQYF.

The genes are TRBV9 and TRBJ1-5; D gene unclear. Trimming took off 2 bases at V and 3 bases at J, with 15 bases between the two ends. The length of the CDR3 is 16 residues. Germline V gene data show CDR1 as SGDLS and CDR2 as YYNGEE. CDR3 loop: CASSVDTLRNNQPQHF. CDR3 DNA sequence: TGTGCCAGCAGCGTTGACACGCTTAGAAACAATCAGCCCCAGCATTTT.

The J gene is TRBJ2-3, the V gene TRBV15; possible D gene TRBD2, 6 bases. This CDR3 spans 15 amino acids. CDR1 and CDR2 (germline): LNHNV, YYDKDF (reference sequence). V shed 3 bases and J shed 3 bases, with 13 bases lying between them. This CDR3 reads CATSRSPGTTDTQYF. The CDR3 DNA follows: TGTGCCACCAGCAGGAGCCCCGGGACTACAGATACGCAGTATTTT.

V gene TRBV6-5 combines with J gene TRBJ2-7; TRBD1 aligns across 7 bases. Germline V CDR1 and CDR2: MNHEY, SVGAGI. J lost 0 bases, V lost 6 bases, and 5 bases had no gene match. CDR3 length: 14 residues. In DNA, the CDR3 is TGTGCCAGCAGAAGGGACAGAAACTCCTACGAGCAGTACTTC. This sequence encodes CASRRDRNSYEQYF.

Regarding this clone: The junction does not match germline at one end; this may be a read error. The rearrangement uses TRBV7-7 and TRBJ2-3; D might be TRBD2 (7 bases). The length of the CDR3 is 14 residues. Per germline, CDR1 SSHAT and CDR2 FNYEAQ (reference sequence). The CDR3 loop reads CASSSGAGADTQYF. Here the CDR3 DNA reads TGTGCTAGCAGCTCAGGGGCGGGGGCAGATACGCAGTATTTT.

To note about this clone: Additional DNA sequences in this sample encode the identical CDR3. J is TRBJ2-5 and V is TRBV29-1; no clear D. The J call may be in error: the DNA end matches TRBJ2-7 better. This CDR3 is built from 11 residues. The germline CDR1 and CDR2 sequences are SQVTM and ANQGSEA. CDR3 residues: CSVSSSYEQYF. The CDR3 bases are TGCAGCGTGTCCAGCTCCTACGAGCAGTACTTC.

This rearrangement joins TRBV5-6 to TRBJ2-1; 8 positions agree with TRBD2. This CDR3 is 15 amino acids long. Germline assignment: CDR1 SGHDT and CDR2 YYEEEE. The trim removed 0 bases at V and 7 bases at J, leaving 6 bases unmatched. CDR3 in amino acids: CASSLGGGPGNEQFF. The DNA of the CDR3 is TGTGCCAGCAGCTTGGGCGGGGGGCCTGGGAATGAGCAGTTCTTC.